This TCR beta chain is drawn from a study of T cell therapy after organ transplantation. Using immunoSEQ multiplex PCR, the repertoire was profiled, and TCRdb retains in-frame clones only, with some absent. Of about 17,000 clones listed, 65% to 90% were seen once; the top ten hold about a third. J lost 4 bases, V lost 5 bases, and 14 bases had no gene match. CDR3 size: 17 residues. Per the germline V gene, CDR1 is SEHNR and CDR2 is FQNEAQ (reference sequence). Indicated time point: 20-29 weeks after completion of therapy. By sample share, this clone is medium-sized. The antigen is unknown. This clonotype was sampled from a human patient who had received a solid organ transplant and had CMV disease. Some T cells could come from the graft donor. This specimen consisted of CD8+ T cells from blood, obtained after autologous CMV-specific T cell therapy. The V call is TRBV7-9, the J call TRBJ1-1; 9 bases are a match to TRBD1. The CDR3 here is CASSLPGQGRFGTEAFF. CDR3 coding DNA: TGTGCCAGCAGCCTACCGGGACAGGGACGGTTTGGCACTGAAGCTTTCTTT.